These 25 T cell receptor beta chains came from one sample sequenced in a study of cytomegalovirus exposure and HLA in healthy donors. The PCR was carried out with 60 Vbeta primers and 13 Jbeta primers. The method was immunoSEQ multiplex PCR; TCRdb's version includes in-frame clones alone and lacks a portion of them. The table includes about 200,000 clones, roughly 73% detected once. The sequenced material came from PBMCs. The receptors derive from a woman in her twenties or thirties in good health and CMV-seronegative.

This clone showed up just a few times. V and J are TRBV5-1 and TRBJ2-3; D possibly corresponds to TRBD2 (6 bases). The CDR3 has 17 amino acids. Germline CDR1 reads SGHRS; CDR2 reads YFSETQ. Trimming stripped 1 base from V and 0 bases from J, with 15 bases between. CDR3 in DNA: TGCGCCAGCAGCTTGTGGGGTTCTAGCGCGAGCACAGATACGCAGTATTTT. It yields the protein CASSLWGSSASTDTQYF.

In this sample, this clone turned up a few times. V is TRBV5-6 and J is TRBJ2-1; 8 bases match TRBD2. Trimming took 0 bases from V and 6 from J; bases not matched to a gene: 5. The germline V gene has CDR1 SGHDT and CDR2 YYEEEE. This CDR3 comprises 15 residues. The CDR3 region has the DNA TGTGCCAGCAGCTTGGCGCGGGGGGCCTCCAATGAGCAGTTCTTC. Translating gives CASSLARGASNEQFF.

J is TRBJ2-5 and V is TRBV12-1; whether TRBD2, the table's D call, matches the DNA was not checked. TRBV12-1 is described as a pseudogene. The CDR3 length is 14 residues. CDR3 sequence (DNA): TGTGCCAGCAGCACCCCTGTGACTAACGAGACCCAGTACTTC. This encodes CASSTPVTNETQYF.

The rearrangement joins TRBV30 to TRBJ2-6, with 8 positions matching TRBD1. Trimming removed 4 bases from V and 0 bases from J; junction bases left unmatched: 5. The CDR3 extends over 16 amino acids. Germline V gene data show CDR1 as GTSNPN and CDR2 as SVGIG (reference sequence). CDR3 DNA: TGTGCCTGGAAGGACAGGGTATTCTCTGGGGCCAACGTCCTGACTTTC. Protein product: CAWKDRVFSGANVLTF.

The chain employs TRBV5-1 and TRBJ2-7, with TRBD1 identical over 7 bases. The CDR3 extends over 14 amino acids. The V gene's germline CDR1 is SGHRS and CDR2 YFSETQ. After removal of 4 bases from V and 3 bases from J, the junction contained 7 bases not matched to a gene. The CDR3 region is CASSARDSSYEQYF. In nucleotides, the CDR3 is TGCGCCAGCAGCGCTCGGGACAGCAGCTACGAGCAGTACTTC.

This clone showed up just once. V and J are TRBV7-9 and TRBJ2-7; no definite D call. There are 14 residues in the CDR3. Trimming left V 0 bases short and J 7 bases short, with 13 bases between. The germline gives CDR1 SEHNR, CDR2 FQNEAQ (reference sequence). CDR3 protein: CASSLALSPGEQYF. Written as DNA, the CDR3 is TGTGCCAGCAGCTTAGCTCTATCTCCGGGTGAGCAGTACTTC.

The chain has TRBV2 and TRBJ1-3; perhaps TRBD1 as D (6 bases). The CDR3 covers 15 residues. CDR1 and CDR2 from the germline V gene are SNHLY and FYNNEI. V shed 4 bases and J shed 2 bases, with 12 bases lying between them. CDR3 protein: CASSVARGAGNTIYF. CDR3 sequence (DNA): TGTGCCAGCAGTGTAGCCAGGGGAGCTGGAAACACCATATATTTT.

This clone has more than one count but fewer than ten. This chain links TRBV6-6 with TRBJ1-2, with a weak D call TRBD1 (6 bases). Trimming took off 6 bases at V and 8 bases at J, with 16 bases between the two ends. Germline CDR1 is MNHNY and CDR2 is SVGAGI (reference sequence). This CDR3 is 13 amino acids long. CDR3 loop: CASSRGGRRGYTF. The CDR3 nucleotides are TGTGCCAGCAGCCGGGGGGGGCGGCGGGGCTACACCTTC.

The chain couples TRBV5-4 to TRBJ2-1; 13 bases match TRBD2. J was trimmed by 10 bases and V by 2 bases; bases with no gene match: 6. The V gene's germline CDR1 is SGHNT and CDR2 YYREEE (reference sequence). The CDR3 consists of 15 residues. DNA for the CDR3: TGTGCCAGCAGCTTCGAACTAGCGGGGGGGCAGGAGCAGTTCTTC. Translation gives CASSFELAGGQEQFF.

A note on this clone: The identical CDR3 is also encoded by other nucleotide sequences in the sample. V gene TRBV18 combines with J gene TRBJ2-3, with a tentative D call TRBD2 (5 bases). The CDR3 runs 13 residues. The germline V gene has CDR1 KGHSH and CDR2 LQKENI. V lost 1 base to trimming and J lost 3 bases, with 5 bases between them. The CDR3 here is CASSPRETDTQYF. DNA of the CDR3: TGTGCCAGCTCACCACGGGAGACAGATACGCAGTATTTT. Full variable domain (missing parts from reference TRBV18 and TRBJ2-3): NAGVMQNPRHLVRRRGQEARLRCSPMKGHSHVYWYRQLPEEGLKFMVYLQKENIIDESGMPKERFSAEFPKEGPSILRIQQVVRGDSAAYFCASSPRETDTQYFGPGTRLTVL.

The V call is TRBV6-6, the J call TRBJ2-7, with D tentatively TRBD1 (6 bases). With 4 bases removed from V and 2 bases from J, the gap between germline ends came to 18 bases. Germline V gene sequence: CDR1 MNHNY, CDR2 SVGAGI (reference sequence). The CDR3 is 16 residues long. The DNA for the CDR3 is TGTGCCAGCAGTTCCTCGCCGTGGACAGACCCCTACGAGCAGTACTTC. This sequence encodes CASSSSPWTDPYEQYF.

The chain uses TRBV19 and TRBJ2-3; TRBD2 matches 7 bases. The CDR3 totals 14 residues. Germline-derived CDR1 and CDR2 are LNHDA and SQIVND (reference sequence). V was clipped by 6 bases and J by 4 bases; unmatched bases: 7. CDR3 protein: CASSIGRFADTQYF. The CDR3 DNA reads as TGTGCCAGTAGCATCGGGAGGTTCGCAGATACGCAGTATTTT.

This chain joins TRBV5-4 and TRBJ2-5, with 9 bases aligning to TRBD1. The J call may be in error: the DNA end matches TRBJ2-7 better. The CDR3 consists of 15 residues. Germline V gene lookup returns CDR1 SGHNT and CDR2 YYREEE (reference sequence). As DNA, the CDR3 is TGTGCCAGCAGCACCGGGACAGGGAGGCCCCCCGAGCAGTACTTC. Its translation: CASSTGTGRPPEQYF.

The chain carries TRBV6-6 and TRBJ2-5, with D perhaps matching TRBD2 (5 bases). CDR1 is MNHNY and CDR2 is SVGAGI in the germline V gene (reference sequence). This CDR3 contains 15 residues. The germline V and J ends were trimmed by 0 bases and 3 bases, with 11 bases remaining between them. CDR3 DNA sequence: TGTGCCAGCAGTTACTCAGGACTCGGCAAAGAGACCCAGTACTTC. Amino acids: CASSYSGLGKETQYF.

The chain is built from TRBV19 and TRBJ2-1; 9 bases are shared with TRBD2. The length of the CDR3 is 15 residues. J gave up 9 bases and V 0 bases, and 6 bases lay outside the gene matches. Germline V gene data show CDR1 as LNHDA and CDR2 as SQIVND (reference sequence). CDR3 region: CASSIDLSSGGEQFF. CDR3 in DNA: TGTGCCAGTAGTATAGATCTTAGTAGCGGGGGTGAGCAGTTCTTC.

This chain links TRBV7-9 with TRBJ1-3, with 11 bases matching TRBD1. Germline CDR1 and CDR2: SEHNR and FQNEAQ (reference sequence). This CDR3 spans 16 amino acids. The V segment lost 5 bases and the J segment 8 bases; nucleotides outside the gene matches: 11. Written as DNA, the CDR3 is TGTGCCAGCAGCACCACCCCCGGGACAGGGGGGGACACCATATATTTT. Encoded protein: CASSTTPGTGGDTIYF.

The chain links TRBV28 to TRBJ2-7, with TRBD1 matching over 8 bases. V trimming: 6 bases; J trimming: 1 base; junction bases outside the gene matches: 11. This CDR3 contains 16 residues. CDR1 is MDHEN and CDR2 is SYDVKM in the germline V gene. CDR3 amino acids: CASSYTVGQGSYEQYF. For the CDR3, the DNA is TGTGCCAGCAGCTATACTGTAGGACAGGGATCCTACGAGCAGTACTTC. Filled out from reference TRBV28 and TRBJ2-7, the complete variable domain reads DVKVTQSSRYLVKRTGEKVFLECVQDMDHENMFWYRQDPGLGLRLIYFSYDVKMKEKGDIPEGYSVSREKKERFSLILESASTNQTSMYLCASSYTVGQGSYEQYFGPGTRLTVT.

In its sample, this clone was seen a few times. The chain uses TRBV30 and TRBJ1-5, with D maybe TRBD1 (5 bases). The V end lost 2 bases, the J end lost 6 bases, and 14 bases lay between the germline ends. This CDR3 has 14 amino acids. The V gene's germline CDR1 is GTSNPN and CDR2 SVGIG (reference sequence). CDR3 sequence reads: CAWSPRVYSQPQHF. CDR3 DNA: TGTGCCTGGAGTCCCAGGGTTTATAGTCAGCCCCAGCATTTT.

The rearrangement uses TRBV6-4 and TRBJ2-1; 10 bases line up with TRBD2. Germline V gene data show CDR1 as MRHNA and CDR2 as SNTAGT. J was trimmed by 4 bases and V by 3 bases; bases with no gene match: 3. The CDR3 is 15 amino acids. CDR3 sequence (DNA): TGTGCCAGCAGTGAAGGTAGCGGGAGGTACAATGAGCAGTTCTTC. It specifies CASSEGSGRYNEQFF.

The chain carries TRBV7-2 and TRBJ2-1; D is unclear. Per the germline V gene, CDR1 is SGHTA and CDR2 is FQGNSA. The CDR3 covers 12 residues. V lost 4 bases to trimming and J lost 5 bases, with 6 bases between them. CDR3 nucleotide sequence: TGTGCCAGCAGCTCCCTTAACAATGAGCAGTTCTTC. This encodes CASSSLNNEQFF.

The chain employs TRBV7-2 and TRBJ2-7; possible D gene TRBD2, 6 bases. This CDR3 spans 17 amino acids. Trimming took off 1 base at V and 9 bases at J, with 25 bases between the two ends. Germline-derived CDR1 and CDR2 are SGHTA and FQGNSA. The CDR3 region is CASSLEGLAGGWGRQYF. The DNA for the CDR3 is TGTGCCAGCAGCTTAGAGGGACTCGCGGGCGGGTGGGGAAGGCAGTACTTC.

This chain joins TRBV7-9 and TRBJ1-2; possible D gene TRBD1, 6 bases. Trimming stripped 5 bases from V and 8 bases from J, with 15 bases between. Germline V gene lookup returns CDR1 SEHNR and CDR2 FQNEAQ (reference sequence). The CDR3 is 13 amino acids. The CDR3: CASSLTTGWGYTF. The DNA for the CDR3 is TGTGCCAGCAGCCTAACCACAGGGTGGGGCTACACCTTC.

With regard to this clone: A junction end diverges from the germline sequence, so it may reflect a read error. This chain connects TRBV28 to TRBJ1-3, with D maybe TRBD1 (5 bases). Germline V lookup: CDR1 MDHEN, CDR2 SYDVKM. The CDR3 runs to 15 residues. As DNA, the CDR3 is TGTGCCAGCAGTTCCTTTCGGCAGGGAGGAAGCACCATATATTTT. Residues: CASSSFRQGGSTIYF.

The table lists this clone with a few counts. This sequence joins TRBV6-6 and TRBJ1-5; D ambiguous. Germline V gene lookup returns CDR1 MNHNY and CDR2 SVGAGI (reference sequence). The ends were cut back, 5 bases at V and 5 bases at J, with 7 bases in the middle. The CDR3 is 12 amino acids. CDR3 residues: CASSLGDQPQHF. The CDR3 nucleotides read TGTGCCAGCAGTCTAGGAGATCAGCCCCAGCATTTT.

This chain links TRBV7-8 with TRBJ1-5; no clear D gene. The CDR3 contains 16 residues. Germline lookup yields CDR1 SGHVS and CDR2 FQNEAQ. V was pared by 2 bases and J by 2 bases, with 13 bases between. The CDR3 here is CASSLLGIGGNQPQHF. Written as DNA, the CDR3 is TGTGCCAGCAGCTTACTAGGTATAGGAGGCAATCAGCCCCAGCATTTT.